This TCR beta chain was recovered during a study of blood T cell repertoires in COVID-19. As for the study in general: Acute-phase and convalescent COVID-19 samples originated in the United States, Italy and Spain. PBMCs, B-cell-depleted T cells, or T cells provided the cDNA or gDNA that made up the material.

Authors' data handling: The assay estimated nucleated cells by amplifying reference gene primers. Sequenced by immunoSEQ multiplex PCR; TCRdb stores in-frame clones only, minus some. V, J and clone size are taken as reported in that table, and D and trimming were inferred from the DNA itself. This table holds a few hundred thousand clones, around 90% found once. The CDR3 runs 13 residues. The germline V gene encodes CDR1 SGHTA and CDR2 FQGNSA. V shed 3 bases, J shed 11 bases, and the junction held 9 bases outside the gene matches. This sequence originates from an older woman with COVID-19, enrolled during active disease. Sequencing was done on a sample of peripheral blood. The V gene is TRBV7-2, the J gene TRBJ1-1; 7 nucleotides line up with TRBD1. This CDR3 reads CASSFRDSRGAFF. In nucleotides, the CDR3 is TGTGCCAGCAGCTTCAGGGACAGTCGAGGGGCTTTCTTT.